This T cell receptor (beta chain) was profiled in a study of PD-1 blockade in classical Hodgkin lymphoma. On the study more broadly: Treatment was intravenous nivolumab, 3 mg/kg every 2 weeks, until progression.

Germline CDR1 is MGHRA and CDR2 is YSYEKL. The V gene lost 5 bases and the J gene lost 1 base, with 7 bases spanning the gap. The CDR3 spans 13 residues. This clone was seen a handful of times. Its antigen is as yet unknown. The patients all showed relapse after autologous stem cell transplantation, while their brentuximab vedotin exposure varied. Whole-study results and caveats: Prior to therapy, complete responders displayed diversity much like that of newly diagnosed patients. CD4+ but not CD8+ TCR diversity rose significantly by C4D1. Baseline TCR diversity was reportedly lower in newly diagnosed patients than in healthy donors. It was reported as lower still in relapsed/refractory patients.

TCRdb keeps only in-frame clones here, not all; method: immunoSEQ multiplex PCR. The sample carries 39,000 or so clones, roughly 86% recorded once. This TCR came from a human donor with classical Hodgkin lymphoma. The genes are TRBV4-1 and TRBJ2-3; D is unresolved. Sequenced here: peripheral blood mononuclear cells (PBMCs), sampled before the second cycle of nivolumab. CDR3 loop: CASSKPGTDTQYF. For the CDR3, the DNA is TGCGCCAGCAGCAAGCCGGGCACAGATACGCAGTATTTT.